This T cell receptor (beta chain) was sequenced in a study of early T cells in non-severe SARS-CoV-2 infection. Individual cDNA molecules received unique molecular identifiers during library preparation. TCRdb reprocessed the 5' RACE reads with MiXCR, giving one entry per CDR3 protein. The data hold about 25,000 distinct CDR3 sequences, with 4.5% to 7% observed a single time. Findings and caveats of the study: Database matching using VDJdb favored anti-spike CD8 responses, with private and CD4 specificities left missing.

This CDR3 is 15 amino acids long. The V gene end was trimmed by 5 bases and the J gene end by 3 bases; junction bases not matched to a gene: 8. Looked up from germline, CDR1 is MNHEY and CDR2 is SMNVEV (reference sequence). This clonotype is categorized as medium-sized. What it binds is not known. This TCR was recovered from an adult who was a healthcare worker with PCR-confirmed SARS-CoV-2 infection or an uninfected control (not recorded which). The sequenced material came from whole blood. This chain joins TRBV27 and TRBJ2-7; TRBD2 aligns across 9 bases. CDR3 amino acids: CASSRTAGGYYEQYF. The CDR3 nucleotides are TGTGCCAGCAGTCGTACAGCGGGGGGTTACTACGAGCAGTACTTC.